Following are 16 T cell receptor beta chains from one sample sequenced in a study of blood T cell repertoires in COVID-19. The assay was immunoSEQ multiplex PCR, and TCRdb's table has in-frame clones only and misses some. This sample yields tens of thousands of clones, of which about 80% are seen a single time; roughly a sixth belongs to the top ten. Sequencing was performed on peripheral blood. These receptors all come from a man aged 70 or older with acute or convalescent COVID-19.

For the CDR3, the DNA is TGTGCCAGCAGCTTACAGCGGGACAATGGCTACACCTTC. It translates to CASSLQRDNGYTF. The J gene is TRBJ1-2, the V gene TRBV7-9; D is perhaps TRBD1 (6 bases). Germline assignment: CDR1 SEHNR and CDR2 FQNEAQ (reference sequence). This CDR3 has 13 amino acids. With 2 bases removed from V and 6 bases from J, the gap between germline ends came to 10 bases. The whole variable domain, remainder taken from reference TRBV7-9 and TRBJ1-2, is DTGVSQNPRHKITKRGQNVTFRCDPISEHNRLYWYRQTLGQGPEFLTYFQNEAQLEKSRLLSDRFSAERPKGSFSTLEIQRTEQGDSAMYLCASSLQRDNGYTFGSGTRLTVV.

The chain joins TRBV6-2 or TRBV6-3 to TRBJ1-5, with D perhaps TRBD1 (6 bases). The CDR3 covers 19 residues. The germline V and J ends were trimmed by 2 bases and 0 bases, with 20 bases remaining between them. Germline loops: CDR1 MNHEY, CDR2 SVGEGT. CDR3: CASSYPPWQGTNSNQPQHF. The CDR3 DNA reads TGTGCCAGCAGTTACCCCCCTTGGCAGGGGACTAATAGCAATCAGCCCCAGCATTTT.

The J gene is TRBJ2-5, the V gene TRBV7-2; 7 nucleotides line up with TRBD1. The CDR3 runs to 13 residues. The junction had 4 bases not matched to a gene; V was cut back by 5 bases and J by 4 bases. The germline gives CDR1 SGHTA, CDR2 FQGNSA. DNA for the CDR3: TGTGCCAGCAGCAGGGACAGAGGAGAGACCCAGTACTTC. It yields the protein CASSRDRGETQYF.

DNA of the CDR3: TGTGCCAGTAGTTTTGACAGTAGCAATCAGCCCCAGCATTTT. It yields the protein CASSFDSSNQPQHF. V and J are TRBV19 and TRBJ1-5, with TRBD1 as a possible D gene (5 bases). The V and J ends lost 5 bases and 0 bases respectively, with 8 bases between them. The germline CDR1 and CDR2 sequences are LNHDA and SQIVND (reference sequence). The CDR3 contains 14 residues.

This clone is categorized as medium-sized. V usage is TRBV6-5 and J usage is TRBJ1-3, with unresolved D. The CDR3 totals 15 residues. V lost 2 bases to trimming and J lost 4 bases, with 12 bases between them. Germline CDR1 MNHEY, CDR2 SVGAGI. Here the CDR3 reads CASSYDPTGGNTIYF. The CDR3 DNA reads TGTGCCAGCAGTTACGACCCCACGGGGGGAAACACCATATATTTT.

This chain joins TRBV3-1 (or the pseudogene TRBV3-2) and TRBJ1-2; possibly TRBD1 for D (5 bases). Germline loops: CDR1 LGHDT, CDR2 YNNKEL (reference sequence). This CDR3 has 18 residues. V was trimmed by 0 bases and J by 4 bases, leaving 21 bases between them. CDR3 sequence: CASSQDFFTTGPLYGYTF. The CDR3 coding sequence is TGTGCCAGCAGCCAAGATTTTTTTACTACAGGACCTCTCTATGGCTACACCTTC.

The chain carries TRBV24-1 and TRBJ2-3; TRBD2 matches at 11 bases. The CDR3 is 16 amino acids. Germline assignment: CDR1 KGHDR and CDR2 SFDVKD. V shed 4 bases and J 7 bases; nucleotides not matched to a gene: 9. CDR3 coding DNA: TGTGCCACCAGTGAGATCGGGACTAGCGGTAGATATACGCAGTATTTT. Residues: CATSEIGTSGRYTQYF.

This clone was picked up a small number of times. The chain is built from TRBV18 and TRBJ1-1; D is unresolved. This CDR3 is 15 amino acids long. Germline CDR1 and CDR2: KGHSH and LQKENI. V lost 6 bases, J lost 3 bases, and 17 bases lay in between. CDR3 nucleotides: TGTGCCAGCTCCCTAGACGGAGGAATGGACACTGAAGCTTTCTTT. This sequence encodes CASSLDGGMDTEAFF.

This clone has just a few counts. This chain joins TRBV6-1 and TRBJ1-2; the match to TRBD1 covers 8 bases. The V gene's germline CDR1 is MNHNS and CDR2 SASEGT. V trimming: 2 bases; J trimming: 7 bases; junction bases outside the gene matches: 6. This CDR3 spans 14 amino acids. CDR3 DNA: TGTGCCAGCAGTGAATTCCCGGACAGGGTTGGCTACACCTTC. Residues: CASSEFPDRVGYTF.

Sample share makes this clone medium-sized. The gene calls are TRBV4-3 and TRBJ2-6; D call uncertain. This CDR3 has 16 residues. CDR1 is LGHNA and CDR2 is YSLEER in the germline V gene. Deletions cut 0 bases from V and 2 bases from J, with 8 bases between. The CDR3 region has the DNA TGCGCCAGCAGCCAAGATAATGTAGCTGGGGCCAACGTCCTGACTTTC. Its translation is CASSQDNVAGANVLTF.

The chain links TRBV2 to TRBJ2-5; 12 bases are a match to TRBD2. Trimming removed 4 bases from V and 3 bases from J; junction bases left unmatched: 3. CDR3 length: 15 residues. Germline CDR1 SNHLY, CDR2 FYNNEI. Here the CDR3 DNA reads TGTGCCAGCAGTGGACTAGCGGGGGAGGAAGAGACCCAGTACTTC. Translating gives CASSGLAGEEETQYF.

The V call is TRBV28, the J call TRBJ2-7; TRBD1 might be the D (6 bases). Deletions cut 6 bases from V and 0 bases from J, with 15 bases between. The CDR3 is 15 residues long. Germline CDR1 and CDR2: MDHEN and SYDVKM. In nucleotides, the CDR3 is TGTGCCAGCAGATCCGGACAGATCGGCTCCTACGAGCAGTACTTC. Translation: CASRSGQIGSYEQYF.

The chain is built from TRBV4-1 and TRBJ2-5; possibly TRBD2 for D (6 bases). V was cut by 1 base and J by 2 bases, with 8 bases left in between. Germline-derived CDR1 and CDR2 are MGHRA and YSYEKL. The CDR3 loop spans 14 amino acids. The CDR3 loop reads CASSQVGGQETQYF. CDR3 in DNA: TGCGCCAGCAGCCAAGTCGGGGGTCAAGAGACCCAGTACTTC.

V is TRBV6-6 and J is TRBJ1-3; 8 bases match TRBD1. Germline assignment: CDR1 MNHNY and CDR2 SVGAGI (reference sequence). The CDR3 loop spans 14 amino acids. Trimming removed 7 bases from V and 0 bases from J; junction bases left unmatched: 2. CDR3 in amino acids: CASTTGDSGNTIYF. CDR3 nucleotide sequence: TGTGCCAGCACGACAGGGGACTCTGGAAACACCATATATTTT.

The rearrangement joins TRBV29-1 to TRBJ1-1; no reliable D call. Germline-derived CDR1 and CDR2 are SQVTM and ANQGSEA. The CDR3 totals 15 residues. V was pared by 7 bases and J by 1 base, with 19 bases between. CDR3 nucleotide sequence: TGCAGCGCCCCGGGGAGGACGCAAGGGAACACTGAAGCTTTCTTT. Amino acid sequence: CSAPGRTQGNTEAFF.

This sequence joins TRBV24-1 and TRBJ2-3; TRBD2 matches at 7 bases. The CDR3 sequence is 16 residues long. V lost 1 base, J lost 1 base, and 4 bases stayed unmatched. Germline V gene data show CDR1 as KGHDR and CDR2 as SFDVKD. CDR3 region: CATSDLAGSGTDTQYF. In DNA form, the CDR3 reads TGTGCCACCAGTGATTTAGCGGGGAGCGGCACAGATACGCAGTATTTT.